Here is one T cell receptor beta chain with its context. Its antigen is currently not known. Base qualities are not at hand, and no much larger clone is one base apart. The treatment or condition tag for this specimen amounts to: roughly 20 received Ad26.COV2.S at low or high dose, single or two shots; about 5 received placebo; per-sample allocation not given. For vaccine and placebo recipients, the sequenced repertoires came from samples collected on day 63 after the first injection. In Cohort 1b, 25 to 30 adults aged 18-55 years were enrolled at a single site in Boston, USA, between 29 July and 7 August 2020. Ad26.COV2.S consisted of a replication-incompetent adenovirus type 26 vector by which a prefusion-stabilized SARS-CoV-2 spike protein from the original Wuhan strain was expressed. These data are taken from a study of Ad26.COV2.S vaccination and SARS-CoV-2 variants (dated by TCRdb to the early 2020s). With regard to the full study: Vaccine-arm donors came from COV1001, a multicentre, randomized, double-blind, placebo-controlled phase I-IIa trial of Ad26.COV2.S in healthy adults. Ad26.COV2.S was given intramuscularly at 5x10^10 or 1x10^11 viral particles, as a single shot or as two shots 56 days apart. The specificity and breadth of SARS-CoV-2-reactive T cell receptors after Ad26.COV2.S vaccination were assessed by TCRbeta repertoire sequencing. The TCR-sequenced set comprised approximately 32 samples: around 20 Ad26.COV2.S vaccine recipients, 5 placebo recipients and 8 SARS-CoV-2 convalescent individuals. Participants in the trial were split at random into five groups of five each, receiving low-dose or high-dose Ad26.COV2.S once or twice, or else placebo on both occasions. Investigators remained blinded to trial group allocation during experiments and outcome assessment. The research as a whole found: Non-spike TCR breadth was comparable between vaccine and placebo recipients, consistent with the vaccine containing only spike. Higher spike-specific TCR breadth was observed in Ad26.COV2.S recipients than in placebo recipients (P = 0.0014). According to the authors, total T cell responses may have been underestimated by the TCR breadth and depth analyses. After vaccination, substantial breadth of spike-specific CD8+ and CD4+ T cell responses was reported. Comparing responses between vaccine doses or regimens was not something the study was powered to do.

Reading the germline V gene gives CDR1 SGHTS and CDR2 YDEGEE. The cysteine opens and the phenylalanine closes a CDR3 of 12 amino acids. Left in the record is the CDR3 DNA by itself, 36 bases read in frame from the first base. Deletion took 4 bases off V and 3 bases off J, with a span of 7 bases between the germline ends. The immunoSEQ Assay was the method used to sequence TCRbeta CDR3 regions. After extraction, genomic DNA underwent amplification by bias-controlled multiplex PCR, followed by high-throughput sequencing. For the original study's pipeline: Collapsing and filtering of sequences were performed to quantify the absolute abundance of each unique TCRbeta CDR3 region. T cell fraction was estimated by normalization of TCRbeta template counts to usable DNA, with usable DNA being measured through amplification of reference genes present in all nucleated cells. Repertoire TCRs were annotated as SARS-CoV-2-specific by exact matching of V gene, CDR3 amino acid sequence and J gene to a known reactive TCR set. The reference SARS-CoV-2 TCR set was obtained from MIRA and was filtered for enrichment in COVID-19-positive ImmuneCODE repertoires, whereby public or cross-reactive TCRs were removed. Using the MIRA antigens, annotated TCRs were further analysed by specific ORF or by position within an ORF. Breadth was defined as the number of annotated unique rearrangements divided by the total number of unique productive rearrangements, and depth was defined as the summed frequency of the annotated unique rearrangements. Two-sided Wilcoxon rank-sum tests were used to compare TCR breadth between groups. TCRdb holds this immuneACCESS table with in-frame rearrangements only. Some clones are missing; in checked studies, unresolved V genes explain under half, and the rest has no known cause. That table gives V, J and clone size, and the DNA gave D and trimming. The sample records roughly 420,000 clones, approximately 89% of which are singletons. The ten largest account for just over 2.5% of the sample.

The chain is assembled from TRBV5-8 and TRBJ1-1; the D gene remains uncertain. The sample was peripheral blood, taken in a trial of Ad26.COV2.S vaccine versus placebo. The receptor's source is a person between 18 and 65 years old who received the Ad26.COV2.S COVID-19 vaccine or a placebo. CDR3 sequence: CASSAGYTEAFF. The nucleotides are TGTGCCAGCAGCGCGGGCTACACTGAAGCTTTCTTT.